The rows below give T cell receptor beta chains drawn from one sample of a study of blood T cell repertoires in COVID-19. The table came from immunoSEQ multiplex PCR; TCRdb's copy has only in-frame clones and leaves some out. The data hold 67,000 or so clones, with 81% observed a single time. Sequencing was carried out using peripheral blood. These receptors were obtained from a woman in her 70s with acute or convalescent COVID-19. CDR3s include the opening cysteine and the closing phenylalanine or tryptophan. The order of the fields is D gene, J gene, V gene, clone size, CDR3 protein, CDR3 DNA. The D gene is left open where the match is weak. The size of a clone is reported for some rows only, either as once, few or many, or as a class for expanded clones.

TRBD1 TRBJ2-7 TRBV7-2 - CASTVTGTGGYEQYF TGTGCCAGCACCGTCACCGGGACAGGGGGCTACGAGCAGTACTTC
TRBD2 TRBJ2-1 TRBV6-5 - CASTSRLAGDNEQFF TGTGCCAGCACCTCGAGACTAGCGGGAGACAATGAGCAGTTCTTC
- TRBJ2-7 TRBV6-5 - CASSTTSDTYEQYF TGTGCCAGCAGTACTACTTCGGATACCTACGAGCAGTACTTC
TRBD1 TRBJ2-1 TRBV27 - CASSLRGQYYNEQFF TGTGCCAGCAGCCTAAGGGGGCAGTACTACAATGAGCAGTTCTTC
- TRBJ1-3 TRBV10-2 - CASSESRVSAMTNTIYF TGCGCCAGCAGTGAGTCCAGGGTGTCCGCCATGACAAACACCATATATTTT
TRBD2 TRBJ2-3 TRBV19 - CASSISSGGTDTQYF TGTGCCAGTAGTATATCAAGCGGGGGCACAGATACGCAGTATTTT
TRBD1 TRBJ1-2 TRBV5-5 few CASSSTGVIGMGYTF TGTGCCAGCAGCTCGACAGGGGTAATAGGGATGGGCTACACCTTC
TRBD1 TRBJ1-6 TRBV30 - CAWSVGTGVDSPLHF TGTGCCTGGAGTGTAGGGACAGGGGTGGATTCACCCCTCCACTTT
- TRBJ1-5 TRBV2 - CASSDARVHQPQHF TGTGCCAGCAGTGATGCCCGGGTTCATCAGCCCCAGCATTTT
TRBD2 TRBJ2-3 TRBV4-1 once CASSQEELAGTDTQYF TGCGCCAGCAGCCAAGAGGAACTAGCGGGGACAGATACGCAGTATTTT
TRBD1 TRBJ2-1 TRBV4-1 - CASSQARQGNEQFF TGCGCCAGCAGCCAAGCAAGACAGGGCAATGAGCAGTTCTTC
- TRBJ2-1 TRBV24-1 once CATSDLQMLRVIGNEQFF TGTGCCACCAGTGATTTGCAAATGCTCCGGGTTATTGGCAATGAGCAGTTCTTC
- TRBJ2-5 TRBV14 - CASSQPGEETQYF TGTGCCAGCAGCCAACCTGGAGAAGAGACCCAGTACTTC
- TRBJ1-2 TRBV30 - CAWRGSRSYTF TGTGCCTGGCGGGGATCTCGAAGCTACACCTTC
TRBD1 TRBJ1-6 TRBV28 once CASRSPPGQLNSPLHF TGTGCCAGCAGGTCGCCTCCGGGACAGCTGAATTCACCCCTCCACTTT
- TRBJ2-3 TRBV6-5 few CASSRTASTDTQYF TGTGCCAGCAGTAGGACAGCTAGCACAGATACGCAGTATTTT
- TRBJ1-1 TRBV30 - CAWSVQRDTEAFF TGTGCCTGGAGTGTACAGAGAGACACTGAAGCTTTCTTT
TRBD1 TRBJ1-5 TRBV5-1 - CASRDREDQPQHF TGCGCCAGCCGGGACAGGGAGGATCAGCCCCAGCATTTT